The rows below give T cell receptor beta chains drawn from one sample of a study of OX40 agonist ivuxolimab in advanced cancers. TCRdb's table, derived via immunoSEQ multiplex PCR, lists solely in-frame clones and lacks some. The data contain tens of thousands of clones, just under 90% of them singletons. The sequencing used CD4+ or CD8+ T cells sorted from blood, collected in a trial of the OX40 agonist ivuxolimab. The receptors come from an adult with an advanced solid tumor such as melanoma, head and neck, liver or kidney cancer. CDR3s include the opening cysteine and the closing phenylalanine or tryptophan. Fields, in order: V gene, CDR3 length, D gene, clone size, J gene, CDR3 protein, CDR3 DNA. A D gene is named only where the DNA matches it firmly. Size tells how often a clone was seen (once, few, many) or the class of an expanded clone, and some rows leave it out.

V gene: TRBV27; CDR3 length: 15; D gene: NA; clone size: NA; J gene: TRBJ1-5; CDR3 protein: CASSLYGSSNQPQHF; CDR3 DNA: TGTGCCAGCAGTTTATACGGGTCTAGCAATCAGCCCCAGCATTTT
V gene: TRBV19; CDR3 length: 16; D gene: TRBD1; clone size: NA; J gene: TRBJ1-3; CDR3 protein: CASSMGTRGLGNTIYF; CDR3 DNA: TGTGCCAGTAGTATGGGCACGAGGGGGCTCGGAAACACCATATATTTT
V gene: TRBV7-9; CDR3 length: 14; D gene: TRBD1; clone size: once; J gene: TRBJ2-5; CDR3 protein: CASSLRDRGETQYF; CDR3 DNA: TGTGCCAGCAGCTTAAGGGACAGGGGGGAGACCCAGTACTTC
V gene: TRBV5-5; CDR3 length: 14; D gene: NA; clone size: NA; J gene: TRBJ2-1; CDR3 protein: CASSFGAYANEQFF; CDR3 DNA: TGTGCCAGCAGCTTCGGGGCGTACGCCAATGAGCAGTTCTTC
V gene: TRBV5-1; CDR3 length: 15; D gene: TRBD1; clone size: NA; J gene: TRBJ1-2; CDR3 protein: CASSLGLFQGDGYTF; CDR3 DNA: TGCGCCAGCAGCTTGGGTCTTTTTCAGGGGGATGGCTACACCTTC
V gene: TRBV10-3; CDR3 length: 13; D gene: NA; clone size: NA; J gene: TRBJ1-1; CDR3 protein: CAIRHQGDTEAFF; CDR3 DNA: TGTGCCATCAGACATCAGGGCGACACTGAAGCTTTCTTT
V gene: TRBV6-1; CDR3 length: 14; D gene: NA; clone size: medium-sized; J gene: TRBJ2-7; CDR3 protein: CASSEAGGSYEQYF; CDR3 DNA: TGTGCCAGCAGTGAAGCGGGGGGCTCCTACGAGCAGTACTTC
V gene: TRBV7-9; CDR3 length: 16; D gene: NA; clone size: NA; J gene: TRBJ2-1; CDR3 protein: CASSSVGSSGGYEQFF; CDR3 DNA: TGTGCCAGCAGCTCGGTGGGCTCTTCTGGAGGCTATGAGCAGTTCTTC
V gene: TRBV2; CDR3 length: 13; D gene: NA; clone size: NA; J gene: TRBJ2-7; CDR3 protein: CATERPGSYEQYF; CDR3 DNA: TGTGCCACCGAACGCCCAGGGTCCTACGAGCAGTACTTC
V gene: TRBV4-1; CDR3 length: 14; D gene: TRBD1; clone size: NA; J gene: TRBJ1-3; CDR3 protein: CASSQDGTGRTIYF; CDR3 DNA: TGCGCCAGCAGCCAAGACGGGACAGGGAGAACCATATATTTT
V gene: TRBV19; CDR3 length: 12; D gene: NA; clone size: NA; J gene: TRBJ1-1; CDR3 protein: CASSYFFGEAFF; CDR3 DNA: TGTGCCAGTAGCTACTTTTTTGGTGAAGCTTTCTTT
V gene: TRBV25-1; CDR3 length: 11; D gene: NA; clone size: NA; J gene: TRBJ1-1; CDR3 protein: CASSFASEAFF; CDR3 DNA: TGTGCCAGCAGTTTCGCTTCTGAAGCTTTCTTT
V gene: TRBV9; CDR3 length: 15; D gene: TRBD1; clone size: NA; J gene: TRBJ1-5; CDR3 protein: CASSTGQGSNQPQHF; CDR3 DNA: TGTGCCAGCAGCACCGGACAGGGCAGCAATCAGCCCCAGCATTTT
V gene: TRBV27; CDR3 length: 15; D gene: TRBD2; clone size: NA; J gene: TRBJ2-1; CDR3 protein: CASSLWTSGGNEQFF; CDR3 DNA: TGTGCCAGCAGTTTATGGACTAGCGGGGGCAATGAGCAGTTCTTC
V gene: TRBV2; CDR3 length: 14; D gene: NA; clone size: NA; J gene: TRBJ1-6; CDR3 protein: CASSDSSRNSPLHF; CDR3 DNA: TGTGCCAGCAGTGACTCGTCCAGGAATTCACCCCTCCACTTT
V gene: TRBV19; CDR3 length: 16; D gene: NA; clone size: NA; J gene: TRBJ1-6; CDR3 protein: CASSIMAGGVDSPLHF; CDR3 DNA: TGTGCCAGTAGTATTATGGCGGGGGGGGTGGATTCACCCCTCCACTTT
V gene: TRBV19; CDR3 length: 14; D gene: NA; clone size: NA; J gene: TRBJ2-3; CDR3 protein: CASSMFQGPDTQYF; CDR3 DNA: TGTGCCAGTAGTATGTTCCAGGGCCCAGATACGCAGTATTTT
V gene: TRBV7-8; CDR3 length: 14; D gene: NA; clone size: NA; J gene: TRBJ2-5; CDR3 protein: CASSSPRDQETQYF; CDR3 DNA: TGTGCCAGCAGCTCCCCGCGGGACCAAGAGACCCAGTACTTC
V gene: TRBV5-5; CDR3 length: 13; D gene: NA; clone size: once; J gene: TRBJ2-7; CDR3 protein: CASSLGSYYEQYF; CDR3 DNA: TGTGCCAGCAGCTTGGGCAGCTACTACGAGCAGTACTTC
V gene: TRBV5-4; CDR3 length: 12; D gene: NA; clone size: NA; J gene: TRBJ1-2; CDR3 protein: CASSSGGYGYTF; CDR3 DNA: TGTGCCAGCAGCTCGGGGGGATATGGCTACACCTTC
V gene: TRBV20-1; CDR3 length: 11; D gene: NA; clone size: NA; J gene: TRBJ2-7; CDR3 protein: CSARNTGPGNF; CDR3 DNA: TGCAGTGCTAGAAATACAGGTCCCGGGAACTTC
V gene: TRBV5-1; CDR3 length: 13; D gene: NA; clone size: NA; J gene: TRBJ2-7; CDR3 protein: CASSTDRSYEQYF; CDR3 DNA: TGCGCCAGCAGCACCGACAGGTCCTACGAGCAGTACTTC
V gene: TRBV7-3; CDR3 length: 15; D gene: TRBD2; clone size: NA; J gene: TRBJ2-3; CDR3 protein: CASSTSGGSADTQYF; CDR3 DNA: TGTGCCAGCAGCACTAGCGGGGGGTCGGCAGATACGCAGTATTTT
V gene: TRBV10-3; CDR3 length: 15; D gene: NA; clone size: NA; J gene: TRBJ2-7; CDR3 protein: CAISGTALNLYEQYF; CDR3 DNA: TGTGCCATCAGTGGAACAGCCCTGAATCTCTACGAGCAGTACTTC
V gene: TRBV27; CDR3 length: 16; D gene: TRBD1; clone size: NA; J gene: TRBJ2-7; CDR3 protein: CASSSRQGQQGYEQYF; CDR3 DNA: TGTGCCAGCAGTTCCCGACAGGGGCAACAAGGTTACGAGCAGTACTTC
V gene: TRBV29-1; CDR3 length: 13; D gene: NA; clone size: once; J gene: TRBJ2-1; CDR3 protein: CSAGQSSYNEQFF; CDR3 DNA: TGCAGCGCCGGACAGAGCTCCTACAATGAGCAGTTCTTC
V gene: TRBV19; CDR3 length: 15; D gene: NA; clone size: NA; J gene: TRBJ2-2; CDR3 protein: CASTWGPLNTGELFF; CDR3 DNA: TGTGCCAGTACCTGGGGGCCCTTGAACACCGGGGAGCTGTTTTTT
V gene: TRBV27; CDR3 length: 15; D gene: TRBD2; clone size: NA; J gene: TRBJ2-1; CDR3 protein: CASSLAGTSANEQFF; CDR3 DNA: TGTGCCAGCAGTTTAGCCGGGACTAGTGCCAATGAGCAGTTCTTC
V gene: TRBV7-9; CDR3 length: 15; D gene: TRBD2; clone size: NA; J gene: TRBJ2-7; CDR3 protein: CASSLAERGGYEQYF; CDR3 DNA: TGTGCCAGCAGCTTAGCGGAGCGGGGGGGCTACGAGCAGTACTTC
V gene: TRBV13; CDR3 length: 16; D gene: NA; clone size: NA; J gene: TRBJ2-1; CDR3 protein: CASSVAPTTTPNEQFF; CDR3 DNA: TGTGCCAGCAGCGTCGCGCCGACCACCACTCCCAATGAGCAGTTCTTC